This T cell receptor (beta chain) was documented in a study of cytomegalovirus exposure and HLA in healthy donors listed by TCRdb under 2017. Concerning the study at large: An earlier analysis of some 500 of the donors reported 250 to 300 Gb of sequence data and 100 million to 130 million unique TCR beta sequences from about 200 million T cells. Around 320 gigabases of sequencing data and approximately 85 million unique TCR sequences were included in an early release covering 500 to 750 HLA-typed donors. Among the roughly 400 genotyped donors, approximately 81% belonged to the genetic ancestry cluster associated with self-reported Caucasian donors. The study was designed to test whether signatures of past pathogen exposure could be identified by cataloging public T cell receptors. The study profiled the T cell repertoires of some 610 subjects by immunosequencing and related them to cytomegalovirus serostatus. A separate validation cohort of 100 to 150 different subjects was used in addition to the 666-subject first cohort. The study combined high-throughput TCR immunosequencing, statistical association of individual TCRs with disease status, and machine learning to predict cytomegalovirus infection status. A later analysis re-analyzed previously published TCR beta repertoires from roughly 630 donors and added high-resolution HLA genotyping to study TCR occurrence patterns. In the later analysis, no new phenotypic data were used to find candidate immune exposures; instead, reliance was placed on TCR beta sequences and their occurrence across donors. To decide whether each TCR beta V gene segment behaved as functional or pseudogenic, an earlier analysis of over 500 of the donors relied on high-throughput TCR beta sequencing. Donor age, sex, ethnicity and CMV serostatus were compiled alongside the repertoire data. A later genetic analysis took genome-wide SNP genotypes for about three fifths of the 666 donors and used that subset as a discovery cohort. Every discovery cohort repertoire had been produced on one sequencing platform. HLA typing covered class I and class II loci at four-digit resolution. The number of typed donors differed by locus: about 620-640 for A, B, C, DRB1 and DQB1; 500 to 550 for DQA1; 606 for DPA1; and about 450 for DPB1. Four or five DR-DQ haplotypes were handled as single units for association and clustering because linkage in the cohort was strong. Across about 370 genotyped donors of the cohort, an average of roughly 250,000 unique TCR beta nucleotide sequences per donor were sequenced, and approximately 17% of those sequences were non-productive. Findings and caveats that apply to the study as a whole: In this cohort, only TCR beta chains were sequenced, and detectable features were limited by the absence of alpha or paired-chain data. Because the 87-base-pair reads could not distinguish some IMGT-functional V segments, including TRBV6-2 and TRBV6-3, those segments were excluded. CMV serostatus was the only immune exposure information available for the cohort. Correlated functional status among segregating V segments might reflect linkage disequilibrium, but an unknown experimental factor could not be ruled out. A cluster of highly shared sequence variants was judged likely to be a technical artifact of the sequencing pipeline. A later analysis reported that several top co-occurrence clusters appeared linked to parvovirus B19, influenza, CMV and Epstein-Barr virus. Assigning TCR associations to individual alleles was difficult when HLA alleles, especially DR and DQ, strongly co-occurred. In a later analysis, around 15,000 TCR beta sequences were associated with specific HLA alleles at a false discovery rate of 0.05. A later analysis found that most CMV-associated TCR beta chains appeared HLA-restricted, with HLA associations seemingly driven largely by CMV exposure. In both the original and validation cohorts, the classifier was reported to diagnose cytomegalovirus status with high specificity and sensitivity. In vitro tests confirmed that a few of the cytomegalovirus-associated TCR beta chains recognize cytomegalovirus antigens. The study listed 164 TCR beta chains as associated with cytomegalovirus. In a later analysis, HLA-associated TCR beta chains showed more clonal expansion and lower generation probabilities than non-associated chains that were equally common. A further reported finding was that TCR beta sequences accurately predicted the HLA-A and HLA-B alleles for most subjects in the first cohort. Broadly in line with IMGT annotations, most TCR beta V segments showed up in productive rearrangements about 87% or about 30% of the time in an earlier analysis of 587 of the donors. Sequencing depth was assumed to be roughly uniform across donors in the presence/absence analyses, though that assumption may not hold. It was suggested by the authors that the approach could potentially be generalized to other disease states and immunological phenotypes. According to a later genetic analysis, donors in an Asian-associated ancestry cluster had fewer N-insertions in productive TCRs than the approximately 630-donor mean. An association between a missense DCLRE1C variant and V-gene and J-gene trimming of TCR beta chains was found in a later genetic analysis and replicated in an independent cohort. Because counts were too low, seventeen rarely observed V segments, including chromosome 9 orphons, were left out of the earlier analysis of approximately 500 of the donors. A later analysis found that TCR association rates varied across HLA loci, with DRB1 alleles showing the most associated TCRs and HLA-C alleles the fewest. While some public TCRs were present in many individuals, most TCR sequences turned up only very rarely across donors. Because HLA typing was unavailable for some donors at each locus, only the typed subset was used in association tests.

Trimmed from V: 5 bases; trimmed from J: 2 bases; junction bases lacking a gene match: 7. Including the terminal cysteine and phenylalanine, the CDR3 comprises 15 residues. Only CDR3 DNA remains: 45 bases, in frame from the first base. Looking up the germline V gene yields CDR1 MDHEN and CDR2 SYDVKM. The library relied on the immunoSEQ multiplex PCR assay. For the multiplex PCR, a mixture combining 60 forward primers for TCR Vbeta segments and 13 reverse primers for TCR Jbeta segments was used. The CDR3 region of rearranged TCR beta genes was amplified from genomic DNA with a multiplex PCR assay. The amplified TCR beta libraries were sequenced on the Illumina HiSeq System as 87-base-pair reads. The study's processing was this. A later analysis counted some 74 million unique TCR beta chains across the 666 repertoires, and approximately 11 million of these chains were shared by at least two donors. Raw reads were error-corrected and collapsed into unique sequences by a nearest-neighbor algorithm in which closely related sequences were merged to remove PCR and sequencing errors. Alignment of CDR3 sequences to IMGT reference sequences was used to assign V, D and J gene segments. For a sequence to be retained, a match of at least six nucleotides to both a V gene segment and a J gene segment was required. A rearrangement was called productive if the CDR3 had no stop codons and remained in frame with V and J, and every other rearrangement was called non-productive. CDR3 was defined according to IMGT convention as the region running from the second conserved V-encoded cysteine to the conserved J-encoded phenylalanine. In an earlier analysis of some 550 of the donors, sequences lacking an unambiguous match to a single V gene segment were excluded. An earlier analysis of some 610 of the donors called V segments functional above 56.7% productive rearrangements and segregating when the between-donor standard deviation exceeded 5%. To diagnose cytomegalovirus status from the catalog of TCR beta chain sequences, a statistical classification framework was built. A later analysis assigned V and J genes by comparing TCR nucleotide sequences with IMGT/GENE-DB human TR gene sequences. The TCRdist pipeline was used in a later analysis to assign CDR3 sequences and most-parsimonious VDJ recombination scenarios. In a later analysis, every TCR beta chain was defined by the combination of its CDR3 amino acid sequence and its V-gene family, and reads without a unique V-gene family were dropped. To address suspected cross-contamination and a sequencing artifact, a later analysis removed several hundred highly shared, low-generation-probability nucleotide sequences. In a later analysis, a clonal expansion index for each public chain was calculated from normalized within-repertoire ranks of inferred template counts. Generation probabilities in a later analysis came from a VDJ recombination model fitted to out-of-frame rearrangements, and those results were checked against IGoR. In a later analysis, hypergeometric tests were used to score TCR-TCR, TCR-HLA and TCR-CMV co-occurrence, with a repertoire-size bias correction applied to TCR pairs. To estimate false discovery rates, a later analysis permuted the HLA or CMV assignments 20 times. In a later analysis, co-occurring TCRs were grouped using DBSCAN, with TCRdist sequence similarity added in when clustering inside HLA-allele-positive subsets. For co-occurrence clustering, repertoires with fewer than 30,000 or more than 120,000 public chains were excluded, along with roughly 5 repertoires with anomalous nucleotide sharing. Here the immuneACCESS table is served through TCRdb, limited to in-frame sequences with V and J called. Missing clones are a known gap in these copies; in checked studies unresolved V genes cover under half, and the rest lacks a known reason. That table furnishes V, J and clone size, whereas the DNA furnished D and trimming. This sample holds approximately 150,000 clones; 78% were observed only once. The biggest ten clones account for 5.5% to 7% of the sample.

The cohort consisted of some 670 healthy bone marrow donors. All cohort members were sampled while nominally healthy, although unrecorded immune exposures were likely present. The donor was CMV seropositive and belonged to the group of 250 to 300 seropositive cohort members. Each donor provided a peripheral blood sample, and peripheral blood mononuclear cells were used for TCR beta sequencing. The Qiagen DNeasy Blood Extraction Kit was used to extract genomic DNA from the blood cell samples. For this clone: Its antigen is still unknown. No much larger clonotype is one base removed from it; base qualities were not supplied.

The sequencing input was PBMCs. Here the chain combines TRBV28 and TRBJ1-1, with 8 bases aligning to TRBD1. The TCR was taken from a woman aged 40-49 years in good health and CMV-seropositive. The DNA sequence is TGTGCCAGCAGTCCGGGACAGGCTTTAAACACTGAAGCTTTCTTT. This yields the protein CASSPGQALNTEAFF.